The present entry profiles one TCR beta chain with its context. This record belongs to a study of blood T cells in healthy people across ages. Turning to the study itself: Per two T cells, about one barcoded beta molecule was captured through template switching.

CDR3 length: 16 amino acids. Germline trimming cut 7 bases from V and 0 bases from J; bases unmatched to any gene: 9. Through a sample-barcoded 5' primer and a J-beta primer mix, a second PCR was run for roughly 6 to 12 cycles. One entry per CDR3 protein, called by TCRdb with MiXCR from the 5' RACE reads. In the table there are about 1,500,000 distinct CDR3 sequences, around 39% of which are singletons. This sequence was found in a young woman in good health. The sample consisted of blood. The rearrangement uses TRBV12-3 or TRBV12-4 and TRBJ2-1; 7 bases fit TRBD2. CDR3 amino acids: CASILVGGSSYNEQFF. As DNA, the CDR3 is TGTGCCAGCATCCTAGTGGGAGGGAGCTCCTACAATGAGCAGTTCTTC.